One and the same sample provided the 5 T cell receptor beta chains below, sequenced in a study of CD8 T cells in ankylosing spondylitis. One entry per CDR3 protein results from TCRdb running MiXCR on the 5' RACE reads. Seen here are some 140,000 distinct CDR3 sequences, about 8% observed once, and the top ten hold less than 7.5%. Sequencing input: synovial fluid, either unsorted or a sorted T cell fraction (not recorded which). The receptor set was obtained from a male donor with ankylosing spondylitis.

This clonotype came up many times. CDR3 DNA sequence: TGTGCCAGCAGCGTCAAGAGGACCGGCAGGGCCTCCAACAACAATGAGCAGTTCTTC. Translating it yields CASSVKRTGRASNNNEQFF. The chain recombines TRBV7-8 with TRBJ2-1; tentatively, D is TRBD1 (5 bases). Germline values: CDR1 SGHVS, CDR2 FQNEAQ. The V gene lost 5 bases and the J gene lost 5 bases, with 28 bases spanning the gap. The CDR3 has 19 amino acids.

V is TRBV2 and J is TRBJ2-6; D gene unclear. This CDR3 has 16 amino acids. V shed 2 bases and J shed 2 bases, with 10 bases lying between them. Germline V gene sequence: CDR1 SNHLY, CDR2 FYNNEI. CDR3 in DNA: TGTGCCAGCAGTGAAAAAAAGTGGGCTGGGGCCAACGTCCTGACTTTC. Translating gives CASSEKKWAGANVLTF. Drawing the rest from reference TRBV2 and TRBJ2-6, the complete variable domain is EPEVTQTPSHQVTQMGQEVILRCVPISNHLYFYWYRQILGQKVEFLVSFYNNEISEKSEIFDDQFSVERPDGSNFTLKIRSTKLEDSAMYFCASSEKKWAGANVLTFGAGSRLTVL.

Ten or more counts support this clonotype. The CDR3 region is CASSEKGTPAPQHF. Here the CDR3 DNA reads TGTGCCAGCAGTGAAAAGGGCACCCCGGCGCCCCAGCATTTT. The chain is built from TRBV2 and TRBJ1-5; D is unresolved. The germline V gene has CDR1 SNHLY and CDR2 FYNNEI. V was pared by 2 bases and J by 9 bases, with 14 bases between. The CDR3 is made up of 14 amino acids.

The table lists this clonotype with many counts. The gene calls are TRBV6-1 and TRBJ2-7; 10 bases line up with TRBD1. The ends lost 6 bases at V and 4 bases at J; junction bases unmatched: 6. Germline values: CDR1 MNHNS, CDR2 SASEGT. CDR3 length: 14 residues. CDR3 protein: CASRGQGMFYEQYF. The CDR3 coding sequence is TGTGCCAGCAGGGGACAGGGGATGTTTTACGAGCAGTACTTC.

The chain recombines TRBV20-1 with TRBJ1-1, with D perhaps matching TRBD1 (5 bases). The CDR3 has 13 amino acids. CDR1 is DFQATT and CDR2 is SNEGSKA in the germline V gene (reference sequence). The V end lost 5 bases, the J end lost 0 bases, and 10 bases lay between the germline ends. CDR3 amino acids: CSAATGLNTEAFF. In DNA, the CDR3 is TGCAGTGCTGCTACAGGTTTGAACACTGAAGCTTTCTTT.